Each of the 23 T cell receptor beta chains below was sequenced from the same sample in a study of Ad26.COV2.S vaccination and SARS-CoV-2 variants. Treatment of the sample: some 19 received Ad26.COV2.S at low or high dose, single or two shots; about five received placebo; per-sample allocation not given. Samples came from day 63 after the first vaccine or placebo injection. Repertoires were generated with immunoSEQ multiplex PCR, while TCRdb's copy carries only in-frame clones and drops some. The table lists some 640,000 clones, 80% to 90% of them singletons. The sequences come from peripheral blood, collected in a trial of Ad26.COV2.S vaccine versus placebo. The origin of the receptors is a person between 18 and 59 years old who received the Ad26.COV2.S COVID-19 vaccine or a placebo.

The count of this clone is one. The chain couples TRBV30 to TRBJ2-1; tentatively, D is TRBD2 (5 bases). The CDR3 sequence is 13 residues long. Trimming shortened V by 4 bases and J by 6 bases, and 13 bases separated the two germline ends. Germline V gene lookup returns CDR1 GTSNPN and CDR2 SVGIG (reference sequence). CDR3 sequence reads: CAWMTGMGNEQFF. CDR3 DNA sequence: TGTGCCTGGATGACGGGGATGGGCAATGAGCAGTTCTTC.

The chain carries TRBV6-1 and TRBJ2-3; 8 bases are shared with TRBD1. Germline V gene lookup returns CDR1 MNHNS and CDR2 SASEGT. The CDR3 consists of 15 residues. V trimming: 3 bases; J trimming: 2 bases; junction bases outside the gene matches: 4. The CDR3 bases are TGTGCCAGCAGTGAGAGACAGGGGACCACAGATACGCAGTATTTT. It codes for CASSERQGTTDTQYF.

The rearrangement uses TRBV18 and TRBJ2-7, with TRBD2 matching 7 bases. There are 16 residues in the CDR3. Germline lookup yields CDR1 KGHSH and CDR2 LQKENI. Trimming at V came to 4 bases and at J to 2 bases, leaving 11 bases not matched to a gene. CDR3: CASSLKTSSITYEQYF. The CDR3 DNA reads as TGTGCCAGCTCACTAAAGACTAGCTCAATCACCTACGAGCAGTACTTC.

J is TRBJ1-1 and V is TRBV7-2; D gene uncertain. Germline V gives CDR1 SGHTA, CDR2 FQGNSA. Trimming took off 5 bases at V and 8 bases at J, with 9 bases between the two ends. The CDR3 sequence is 11 residues long. CDR3: CASSLRTEAFF. In nucleotides, the CDR3 is TGTGCCAGCAGCCTCCGGACGGAAGCTTTCTTT.

This chain joins TRBV19 and TRBJ1-6; D unclear. This CDR3 contains 15 residues. Germline assignment: CDR1 LNHDA and CDR2 SQIVND (reference sequence). The V end lost 4 bases, the J end lost 7 bases, and 14 bases lay between the germline ends. The CDR3 reads CASSSRATGNSPLHF. CDR3 sequence (DNA): TGTGCCAGTAGTAGCCGGGCCACTGGAAATTCACCCCTCCACTTT.

The rearrangement joins TRBV20-1 to TRBJ1-2, with D unclear. The V end was cut by 3 bases, the J end by 4 bases, with 9 bases between. Germline CDR1 is DFQATT and CDR2 is SNEGSKA (reference sequence). The CDR3 length is 12 residues. Written as DNA, the CDR3 is TGCAGTGCTAGTATGGGAGGCTATGGCTACACCTTC. Translating it yields CSASMGGYGYTF.

The V and J genes are TRBV24-1 and TRBJ1-5; tentatively, D is TRBD1 (6 bases). In germline, CDR1 is KGHDR, CDR2 SFDVKD. V was shortened by 12 bases and J by 3 bases, with 17 bases between the two germline ends. The CDR3 has 14 amino acids. The CDR3 DNA is TGTGCCTCTTCCCGCGGGACACTCAATCAGCCCCAGCATTTT. This codes for CASSRGTLNQPQHF.

The chain recombines TRBV27 with TRBJ2-7, with TRBD1 as a possible D gene (6 bases). This CDR3 is built from 14 residues. Germline V CDR1 and CDR2: MNHEY, SMNVEV (reference sequence). V lost 2 bases to trimming and J lost 0 bases, with 8 bases between them. The CDR3 spells CASSLPGASYEQYF. The CDR3 DNA follows: TGTGCCAGCAGTTTACCAGGGGCCTCCTACGAGCAGTACTTC.

The V and J genes are TRBV12-5 and TRBJ2-7; weak D call: TRBD2 (6 bases). Germline values: CDR1 LGHNT, CDR2 FRNRAP. Trimming left V 7 bases short and J 4 bases short, with 20 bases between. The CDR3 covers 15 residues. CDR3 DNA sequence: TGTGCTAGTGCCCAGTCCACCGGGAGCCTATACGAGCAGTACTTC. It codes for CASAQSTGSLYEQYF.

The CDR3 coding sequence is TGTGCCAGCAGCGTCGCAGTTGGGGGTGGCTACACCTTC. This translates into CASSVAVGGGYTF. J is TRBJ1-2 and V is TRBV9; the D gene is possibly TRBD1 (5 bases). CDR1 is SGDLS and CDR2 is YYNGEE in the germline V gene. Trimming left V 2 bases short and J 7 bases short, with 12 bases between. The CDR3 spans 13 residues.

The rearrangement uses TRBV10-2 and TRBJ1-4, with D tentatively TRBD1 (5 bases). The CDR3 has 14 residues. Germline V gene sequence: CDR1 WSHSY, CDR2 SAAADI. V shed 1 base and J shed 7 bases, with 10 bases lying between them. In DNA form, the CDR3 reads TGCGCCAGCAGTGAGTTGGGGGTGGGTGAAAAACTGTTTTTT. Amino acids: CASSELGVGEKLFF.

The V gene is TRBV15, the J gene TRBJ1-1; TRBD1 is a possible D gene (5 bases). In germline, CDR1 is LNHNV, CDR2 YYDKDF (reference sequence). The V gene lost 5 bases and the J gene lost 1 base, with 11 bases spanning the gap. The CDR3 spans 14 residues. The CDR3 loop reads CATSLGRENTEAFF. The CDR3 DNA reads TGTGCCACCAGCCTGGGACGGGAGAACACTGAAGCTTTCTTT.

V usage is TRBV18 and J usage is TRBJ2-7; D call uncertain. Germline V gene sequence: CDR1 KGHSH, CDR2 LQKENI. The CDR3 length is 15 residues. Trimming removed 5 bases at V and 0 bases at J, with 14 bases between. CDR3 protein: CASSEWGTSSYEQYF. CDR3 sequence (DNA): TGTGCCAGCTCAGAATGGGGTACGAGCTCCTACGAGCAGTACTTC.

This clone occurred a few times. J is TRBJ1-4 and V is TRBV10-1; D possibly corresponds to TRBD1 (5 bases). With 11 bases removed from V and 8 bases from J, the gap between germline ends came to 21 bases. The CDR3 extends over 14 amino acids. Germline V gene sequence: CDR1 WNHNN, CDR2 SYGVQD (reference sequence). In DNA, the CDR3 is TGCGCCGGAACCTCTTATAAGCCAGGGGAAAAACTGTTTTTT. Translating gives CAGTSYKPGEKLFF.

This clone was counted a few times. The chain combines TRBV6-5 with TRBJ1-2, with D possibly matching TRBD1 (5 bases). Germline lookup yields CDR1 MNHEY and CDR2 SVGAGI. The CDR3 is 15 residues long. The ends were cut back, 0 bases at V and 8 bases at J, with 16 bases in the middle. Here the CDR3 reads CASSYSAAPGHGYTF. CDR3 nucleotide sequence: TGTGCCAGCAGTTACTCGGCGGCCCCAGGACACGGCTACACCTTC.

This chain uses TRBV5-6 with TRBJ1-4, with D unresolved. V was shortened by 8 bases and J by 5 bases, with 13 bases between the two germline ends. In germline, CDR1 is SGHDT, CDR2 YYEEEE. The CDR3 is 13 residues long. CDR3 DNA sequence: TGTGCCAGTTCCTTGGGGAGCAATGAAAAACTGTTTTTT. Its translation is CASSLGSNEKLFF.

The rearrangement uses TRBV19 and TRBJ2-1, with 11 bases identical to TRBD1. V gave up 5 bases and J gave up 9 bases; unmatched junction bases: 12. Per the germline V gene, CDR1 is LNHDA and CDR2 is SQIVND (reference sequence). The CDR3 spans 16 residues. The CDR3 spells CASSAPGQGVEGEQFF. CDR3 nucleotide sequence: TGTGCCAGTAGTGCCCCGGGACAGGGGGTCGAGGGTGAGCAGTTCTTC.

This clone was picked up a small number of times. The V gene is TRBV2, the J gene TRBJ1-5; a weak D match, TRBD1 (6 bases). The germline V gene encodes CDR1 SNHLY and CDR2 FYNNEI. The V gene lost 6 bases and the J gene lost 4 bases, with 13 bases spanning the gap. CDR3 length: 14 amino acids. CDR3 DNA: TGTGCCAGCAGACCGTACAGGGATAATCAGCCCCAGCATTTT. It yields the protein CASRPYRDNQPQHF.

This rearrangement joins TRBV7-2 to TRBJ2-3, with 8 bases aligning to TRBD2. The V gene's germline CDR1 is SGHTA and CDR2 FQGNSA. The V segment lost 1 base and the J segment 4 bases; nucleotides outside the gene matches: 7. This CDR3 is built from 16 residues. In DNA, the CDR3 is TGTGCCAGCAGCTTAGAGGGCGGGGGGAACTCAGATACGCAGTATTTT. This gives the protein CASSLEGGGNSDTQYF.

This sequence joins TRBV27 and TRBJ1-2; tentative D call: TRBD1 (6 bases). Germline V gives CDR1 MNHEY, CDR2 SMNVEV (reference sequence). The CDR3 totals 14 residues. Between the trimmed V and J ends, which lost 2 bases and 7 bases, there was a span of 14 bases. CDR3 DNA: TGTGCCAGCAGTTTAGGTTACAGGGAAACTGGCTACACCTTC. Protein product: CASSLGYRETGYTF.

This chain links TRBV4-3 with TRBJ1-6, with D hard to call. V shed 0 bases and J shed 10 bases, with 10 bases lying between them. This CDR3 spans 14 amino acids. Germline-derived CDR1 and CDR2 are LGHNA and YSLEER. CDR3 residues: CASSQEGLASPLHF. The CDR3 DNA is TGCGCCAGCAGCCAAGAAGGGCTGGCATCACCCCTCCACTTT.

J is TRBJ2-2 and V is TRBV18; possible D gene TRBD2, 6 bases. The CDR3 has 15 amino acids. Germline values: CDR1 KGHSH, CDR2 LQKENI. The germline V and J ends were trimmed by 3 bases and 2 bases, with 10 bases remaining between them. CDR3 DNA: TGTGCCAGCTCACCGTGGAGGGATAACACCGGGGAGCTGTTTTTT. It yields the protein CASSPWRDNTGELFF.

This rearrangement joins TRBV27 to TRBJ2-3; tentatively, D is TRBD2 (5 bases). Trimming cost V 2 bases and J 4 bases, with 10 bases left between them. Germline V lookup: CDR1 MNHEY, CDR2 SMNVEV (reference sequence). This CDR3 spans 14 amino acids. The CDR3, as DNA: TGTGCCAGCAGTTTAACCCGGACTTCAGATACGCAGTATTTT. This sequence encodes CASSLTRTSDTQYF.